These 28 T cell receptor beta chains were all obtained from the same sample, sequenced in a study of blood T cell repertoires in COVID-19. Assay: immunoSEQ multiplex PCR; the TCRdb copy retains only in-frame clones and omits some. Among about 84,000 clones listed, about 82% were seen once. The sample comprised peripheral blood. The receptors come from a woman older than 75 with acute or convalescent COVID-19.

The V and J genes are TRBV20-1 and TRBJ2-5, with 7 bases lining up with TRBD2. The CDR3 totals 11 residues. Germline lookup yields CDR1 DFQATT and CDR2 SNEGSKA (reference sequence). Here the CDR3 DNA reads TGCAGCCGACTAGCTAAAGAGACCCAGTACTTC. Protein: CSRLAKETQYF.

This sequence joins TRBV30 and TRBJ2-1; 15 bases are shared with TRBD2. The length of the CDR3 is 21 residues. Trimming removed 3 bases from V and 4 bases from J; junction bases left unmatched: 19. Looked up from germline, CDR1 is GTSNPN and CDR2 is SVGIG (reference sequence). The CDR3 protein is CAWSPTRGLAGGGYFYNEQFF. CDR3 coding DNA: TGTGCCTGGAGCCCCACACGGGGACTAGCGGGGGGTGGTTATTTTTACAATGAGCAGTTCTTC.

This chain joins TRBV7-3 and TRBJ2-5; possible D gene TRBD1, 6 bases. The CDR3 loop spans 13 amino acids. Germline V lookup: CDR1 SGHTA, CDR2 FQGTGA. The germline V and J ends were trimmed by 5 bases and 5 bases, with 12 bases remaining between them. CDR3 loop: CASSRGGEETQYF. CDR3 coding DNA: TGTGCCAGCAGCCGAGGGGGAGAGGAGACCCAGTACTTC.

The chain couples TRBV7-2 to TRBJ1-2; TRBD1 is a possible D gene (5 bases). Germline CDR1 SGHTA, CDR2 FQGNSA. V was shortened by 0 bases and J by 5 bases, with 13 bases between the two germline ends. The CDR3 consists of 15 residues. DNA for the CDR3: TGTGCCAGCAGCTTAGCGCAGGGTTACTCATATGGCTACACCTTC. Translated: CASSLAQGYSYGYTF.

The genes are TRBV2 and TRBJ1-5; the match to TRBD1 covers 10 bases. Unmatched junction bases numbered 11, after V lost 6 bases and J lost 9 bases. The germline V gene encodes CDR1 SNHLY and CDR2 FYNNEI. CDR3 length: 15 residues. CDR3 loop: CASRAGTGEGRPQHF. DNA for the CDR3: TGTGCCAGCAGGGCCGGGACAGGGGAAGGGCGGCCCCAGCATTTT.

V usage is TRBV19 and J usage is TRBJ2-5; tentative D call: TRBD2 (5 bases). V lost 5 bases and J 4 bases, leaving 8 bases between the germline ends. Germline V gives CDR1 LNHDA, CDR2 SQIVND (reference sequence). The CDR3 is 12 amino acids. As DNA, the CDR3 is TGTGCCAGTAGTCGGGGTGGAGAGACCCAGTACTTC. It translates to CASSRGGETQYF.

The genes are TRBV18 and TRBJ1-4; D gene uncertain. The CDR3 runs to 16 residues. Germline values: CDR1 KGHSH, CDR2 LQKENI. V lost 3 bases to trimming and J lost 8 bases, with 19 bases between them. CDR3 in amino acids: CASSPTPSVSGEKLFF. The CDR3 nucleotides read TGTGCCAGCTCACCCACACCCTCAGTCTCGGGGGAAAAACTGTTTTTT. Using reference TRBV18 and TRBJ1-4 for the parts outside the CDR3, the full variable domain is NAGVMQNPRHLVRRRGQEARLRCSPMKGHSHVYWYRQLPEEGLKFMVYLQKENIIDESGMPKERFSAEFPKEGPSILRIQQVVRGDSAAYFCASSPTPSVSGEKLFFGSGTQLSVL.

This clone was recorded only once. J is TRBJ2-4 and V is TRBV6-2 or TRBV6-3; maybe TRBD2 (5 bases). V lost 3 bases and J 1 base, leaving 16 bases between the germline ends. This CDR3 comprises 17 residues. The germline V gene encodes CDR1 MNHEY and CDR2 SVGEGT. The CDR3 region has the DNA TGTGCCAGCAGTTATTCTGGAGCGGAGCTGGCCAAAAACATTCAGTACTTC. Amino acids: CASSYSGAELAKNIQYF.

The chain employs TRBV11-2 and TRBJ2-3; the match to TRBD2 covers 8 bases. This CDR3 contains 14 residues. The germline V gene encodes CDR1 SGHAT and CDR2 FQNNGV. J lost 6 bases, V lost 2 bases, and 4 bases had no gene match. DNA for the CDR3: TGTGCCAGCAGCTTAACTAGCGGTCTGGATACGCAGTATTTT. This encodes CASSLTSGLDTQYF.

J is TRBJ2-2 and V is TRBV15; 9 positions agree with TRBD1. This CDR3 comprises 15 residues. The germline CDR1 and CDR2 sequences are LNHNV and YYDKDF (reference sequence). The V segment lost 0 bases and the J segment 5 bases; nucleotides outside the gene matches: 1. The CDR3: CATSREQGATGELFF. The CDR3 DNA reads TGTGCCACCAGCAGAGAACAGGGGGCGACCGGGGAGCTGTTTTTT.

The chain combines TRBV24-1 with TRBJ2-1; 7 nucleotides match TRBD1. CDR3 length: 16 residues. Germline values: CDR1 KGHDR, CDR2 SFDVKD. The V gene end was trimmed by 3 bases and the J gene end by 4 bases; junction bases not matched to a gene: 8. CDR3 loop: CATSDATGSPYNEQFF. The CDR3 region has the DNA TGTGCCACCAGTGATGCGACAGGGTCCCCTTACAATGAGCAGTTCTTC.

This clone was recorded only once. CDR3 sequence: CASSIPDSAYGYTF. CDR3 nucleotides: TGTGCCAGTAGTATACCCGACAGCGCCTATGGCTACACCTTC. The chain uses TRBV19 and TRBJ1-2; TRBD1 might be the D (5 bases). The V end was cut by 2 bases, the J end by 4 bases, with 11 bases between. Germline assignment: CDR1 LNHDA and CDR2 SQIVND (reference sequence). This CDR3 is 14 amino acids long.

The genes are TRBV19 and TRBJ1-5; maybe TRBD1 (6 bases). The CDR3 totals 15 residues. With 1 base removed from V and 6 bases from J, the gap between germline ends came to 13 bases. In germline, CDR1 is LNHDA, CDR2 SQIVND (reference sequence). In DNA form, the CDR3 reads TGTGCCAGTAGTATAGTATCGGGGGGCGGTCAGCCCCAGCATTTT. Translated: CASSIVSGGGQPQHF.

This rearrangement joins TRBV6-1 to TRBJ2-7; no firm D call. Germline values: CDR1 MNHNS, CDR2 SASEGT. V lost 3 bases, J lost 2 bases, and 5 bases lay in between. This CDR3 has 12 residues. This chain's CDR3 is CASSEATYEQYF. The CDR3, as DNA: TGTGCCAGCAGTGAGGCCACCTACGAGCAGTACTTC.

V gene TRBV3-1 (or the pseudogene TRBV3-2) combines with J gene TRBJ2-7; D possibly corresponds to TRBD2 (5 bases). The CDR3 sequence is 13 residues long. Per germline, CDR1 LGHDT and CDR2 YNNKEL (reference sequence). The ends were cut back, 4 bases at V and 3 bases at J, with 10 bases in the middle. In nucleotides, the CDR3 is TGTGCCAGCAGCCCCACTAGATTCTACGAGCAGTACTTC. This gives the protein CASSPTRFYEQYF.

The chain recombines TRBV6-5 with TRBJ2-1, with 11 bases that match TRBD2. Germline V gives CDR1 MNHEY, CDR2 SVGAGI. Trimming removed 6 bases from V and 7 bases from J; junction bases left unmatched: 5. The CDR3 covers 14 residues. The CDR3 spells CASSYSGGVNEQFF. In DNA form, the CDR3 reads TGTGCCAGCAGCTATAGCGGGGGGGTGAATGAGCAGTTCTTC.

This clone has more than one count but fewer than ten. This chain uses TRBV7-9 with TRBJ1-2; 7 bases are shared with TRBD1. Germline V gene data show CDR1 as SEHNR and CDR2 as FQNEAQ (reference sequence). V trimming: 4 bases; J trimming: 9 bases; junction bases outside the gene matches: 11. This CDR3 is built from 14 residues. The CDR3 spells CASSSGQLLLSYTF. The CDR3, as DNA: TGTGCCAGCAGCTCGGGACAGCTCTTGTTAAGCTACACCTTC.

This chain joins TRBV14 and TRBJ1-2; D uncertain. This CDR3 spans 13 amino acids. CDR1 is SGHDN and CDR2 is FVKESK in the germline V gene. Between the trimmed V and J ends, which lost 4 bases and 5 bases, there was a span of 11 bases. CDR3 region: CASSLTGSYGYTF. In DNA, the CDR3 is TGTGCCAGCAGCCTGACGGGGTCTTATGGCTACACCTTC.

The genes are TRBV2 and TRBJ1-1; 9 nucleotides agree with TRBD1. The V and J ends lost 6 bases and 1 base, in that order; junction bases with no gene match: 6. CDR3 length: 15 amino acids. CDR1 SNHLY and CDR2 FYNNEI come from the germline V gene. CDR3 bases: TGTGCCAGCAGGCTACCGGGACAGGGGAACACTGAAGCTTTCTTT. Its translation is CASRLPGQGNTEAFF.

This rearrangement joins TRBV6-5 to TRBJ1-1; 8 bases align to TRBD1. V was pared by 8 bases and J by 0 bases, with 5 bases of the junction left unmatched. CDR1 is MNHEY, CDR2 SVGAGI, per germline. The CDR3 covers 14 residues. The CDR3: CASGRQGMNTEAFF. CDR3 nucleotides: TGTGCCAGCGGGCGACAGGGGATGAACACTGAAGCTTTCTTT.

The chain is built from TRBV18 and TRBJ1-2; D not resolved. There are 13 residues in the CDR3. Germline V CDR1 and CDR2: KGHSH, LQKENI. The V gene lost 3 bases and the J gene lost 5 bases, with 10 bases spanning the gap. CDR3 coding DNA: TGTGCCAGCTCACCTTCGAACGGTTATGGCTACACCTTC. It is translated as CASSPSNGYGYTF.

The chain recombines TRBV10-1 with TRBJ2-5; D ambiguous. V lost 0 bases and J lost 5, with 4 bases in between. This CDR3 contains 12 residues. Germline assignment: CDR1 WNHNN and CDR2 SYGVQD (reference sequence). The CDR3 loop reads CASSESRETQYF. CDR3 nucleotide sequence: TGCGCCAGCAGTGAGTCGCGGGAGACCCAGTACTTC.

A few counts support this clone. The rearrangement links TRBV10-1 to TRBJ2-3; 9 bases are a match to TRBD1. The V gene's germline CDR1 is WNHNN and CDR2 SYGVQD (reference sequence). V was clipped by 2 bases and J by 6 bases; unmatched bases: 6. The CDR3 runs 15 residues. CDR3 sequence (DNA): TGCGCCAGCAGTGAGGCACAGGGGGCGGCCGATACGCAGTATTTT. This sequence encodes CASSEAQGAADTQYF.

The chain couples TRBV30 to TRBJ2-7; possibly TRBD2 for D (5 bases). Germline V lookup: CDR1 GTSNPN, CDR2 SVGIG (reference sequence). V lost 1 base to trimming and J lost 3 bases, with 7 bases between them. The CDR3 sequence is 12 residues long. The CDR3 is CAWSERDYEQYF. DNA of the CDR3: TGTGCCTGGAGTGAGAGGGACTACGAGCAGTACTTC. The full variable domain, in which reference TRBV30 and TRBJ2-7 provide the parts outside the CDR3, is SQTIHQWPATLVQPVGSPLSLECTVEGTSNPNLYWYRQAAGRGLQLLFYSVGIGQISSEVPQNLSASRPQDRQFILSSKKLLLSDSGFYLCAWSERDYEQYFGPGTRLTVT.

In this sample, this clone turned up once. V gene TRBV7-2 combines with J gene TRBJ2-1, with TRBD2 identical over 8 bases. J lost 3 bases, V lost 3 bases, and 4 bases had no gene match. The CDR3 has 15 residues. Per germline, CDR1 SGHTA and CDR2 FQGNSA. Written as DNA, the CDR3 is TGTGCCAGCAGCTTTGAGGCGGGGGGCTACAATGAGCAGTTCTTC. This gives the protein CASSFEAGGYNEQFF. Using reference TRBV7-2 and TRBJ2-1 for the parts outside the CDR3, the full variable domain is GAGVSQSPSNKVTEKGKDVELRCDPISGHTALYWYRQSLGQGLEFLIYFQGNSAPDKSGLPSDRFSAERTGGSVSTLTIQRTQQEDSAVYLCASSFEAGGYNEQFFGPGTRLTVL.

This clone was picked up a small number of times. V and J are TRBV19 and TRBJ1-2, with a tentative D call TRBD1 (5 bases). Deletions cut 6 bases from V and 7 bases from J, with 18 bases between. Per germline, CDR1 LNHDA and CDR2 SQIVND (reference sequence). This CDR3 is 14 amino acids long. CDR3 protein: CASSIAVSGAGYTF. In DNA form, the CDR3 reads TGTGCCAGTAGCATCGCAGTATCTGGGGCTGGCTACACCTTC.

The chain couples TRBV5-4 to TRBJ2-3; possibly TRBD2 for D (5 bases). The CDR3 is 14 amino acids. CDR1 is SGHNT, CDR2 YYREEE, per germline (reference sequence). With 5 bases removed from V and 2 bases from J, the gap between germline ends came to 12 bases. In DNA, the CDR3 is TGTGCCAGCAGGGCCGGACTCATCACAGATACGCAGTATTTT. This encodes CASRAGLITDTQYF. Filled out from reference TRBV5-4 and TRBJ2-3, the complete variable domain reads ETGVTQSPTHLIKTRGQQVTLRCSSQSGHNTVSWYQQALGQGPQFIFQYYREEENGRGNFPPRFSGLQFPNYSSELNVNALELDDSALYLCASRAGLITDTQYFGPGTRLTVL.

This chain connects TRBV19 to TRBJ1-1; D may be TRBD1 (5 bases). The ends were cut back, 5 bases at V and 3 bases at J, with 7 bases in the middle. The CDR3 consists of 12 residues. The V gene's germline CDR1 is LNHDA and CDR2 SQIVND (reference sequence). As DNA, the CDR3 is TGTGCCAGTAGTCCAGGGTACACTGAAGCTTTCTTT. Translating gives CASSPGYTEAFF. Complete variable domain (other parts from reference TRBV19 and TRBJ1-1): DGGITQSPKYLFRKEGQNVTLSCEQNLNHDAMYWYRQDPGQGLRLIYYSQIVNDFQKGDIAEGYSVSREKKESFPLTVTSAQKNPTAFYLCASSPGYTEAFFGQGTRLTVV.